Shown below are 10 T cell receptor beta chains from a single sample sequenced in a study of blood T cell repertoires in COVID-19. Clones were sequenced by immunoSEQ multiplex PCR, and TCRdb holds only the in-frame ones, with some missing. The table records about 150,000 clones, about nine tenths of them present only once. The sample was peripheral blood. Receptors were obtained from a man aged 45 to 65 with active COVID-19.

Comments on this clone: Other DNA sequences from this sample encode an identical CDR3 as well. The chain couples TRBV19 to TRBJ2-3, with D unresolved. The CDR3 contains 11 residues. V was pared by 3 bases and J by 6 bases, with 4 bases between. Germline CDR1 LNHDA, CDR2 SQIVND (reference sequence). The CDR3 sequence: CASSIGDTQYF. CDR3 in DNA: TGTGCCAGTAGTATCGGGGATACGCAGTATTTT.

This clone was picked up one time. The CDR3 DNA reads as TGTGCCAGCAGCTTAAGAGACAGGGGGGTTTTGGGGTATGGCTACACCTTC. It codes for CASSLRDRGVLGYGYTF. The genes are TRBV7-2 and TRBJ1-2; 9 bases match TRBD1. V lost 2 bases to trimming and J lost 5 bases; unmatched junction nucleotides: 12. Germline assignment: CDR1 SGHTA and CDR2 FQGNSA. The CDR3 contains 17 residues. The full variable domain, rest sourced from reference TRBV7-2 and TRBJ1-2, is GAGVSQSPSNKVTEKGKDVELRCDPISGHTALYWYRQSLGQGLEFLIYFQGNSAPDKSGLPSDRFSAERTGGSVSTLTIQRTQQEDSAVYLCASSLRDRGVLGYGYTFGSGTRLTVV.

The rearrangement links TRBV27 to TRBJ2-5, with D maybe TRBD2 (7 bases). Trimming pared 6 bases from V and 7 bases from J, leaving 27 bases between. This CDR3 spans 17 amino acids. CDR1 is MNHEY, CDR2 SMNVEV, per germline (reference sequence). The CDR3 bases are TGTGCCAGCAGCCAGGGGACAAGCGGGGCCCGAGGGGGGACCCAGTACTTC. Protein product: CASSQGTSGARGGTQYF.

V is TRBV4-3 and J is TRBJ2-3; maybe TRBD1 (7 bases). Per the germline V gene, CDR1 is LGHNA and CDR2 is YSLEER. The length of the CDR3 is 17 residues. V lost 3 bases and J 0 bases, leaving 16 bases between the germline ends. CDR3 nucleotides: TGCGCCAGCAGCCAGGGGGGACAGCGAGCTAGCACAGATACGCAGTATTTT. Residues: CASSQGGQRASTDTQYF.

The chain combines TRBV7-9 with TRBJ1-2, with 7 bases lining up with TRBD1. Looked up from germline, CDR1 is SEHNR and CDR2 is FQNEAQ (reference sequence). V lost 4 bases, J lost 1 base, and 9 bases stayed unmatched. The CDR3 has 16 amino acids. The DNA for the CDR3 is TGTGCCAGCAGCTCAGAAAAGGGACAGAGTAACTATGGCTACACCTTC. This translates into CASSSEKGQSNYGYTF.

This clone was recorded once. The chain joins TRBV7-8 to TRBJ2-7; 7 positions match TRBD1. The V gene's germline CDR1 is SGHVS and CDR2 FQNEAQ. With 2 bases clipped from V and 1 base from J, the junction kept 5 bases outside the gene matches. CDR3 length equals 15 residues. For the CDR3, the DNA is TGTGCCAGCAGCTTACCACCGACAGGGTCCTACGAGCAGTACTTC. Protein: CASSLPPTGSYEQYF.

This chain uses TRBV7-9 with TRBJ2-7, with D maybe TRBD2 (5 bases). The CDR3 totals 15 residues. V was shortened by 3 bases and J by 4 bases, with 16 bases between the two germline ends. Germline lookup yields CDR1 SEHNR and CDR2 FQNEAQ (reference sequence). The DNA for the CDR3 is TGTGCCAGCAGCTTGTCCGGGATGGAAATTTACGAGCAGTACTTC. Protein sequence: CASSLSGMEIYEQYF.

This chain joins TRBV6-1 and TRBJ2-3; D is possibly TRBD2 (5 bases). In germline, CDR1 is MNHNS, CDR2 SASEGT. The CDR3 has 13 residues. Trimming pared 3 bases from V and 3 bases from J, leaving 7 bases between. CDR3: CASSDGMTDTQYF. Written as DNA, the CDR3 is TGTGCCAGCAGTGACGGGATGACAGATACGCAGTATTTT.

The chain is built from TRBV29-1 and TRBJ2-2; D ambiguous. Germline V gene data show CDR1 as SQVTM and CDR2 as ANQGSEA. V lost 4 bases and J lost 4, with 7 bases in between. There are 12 residues in the CDR3. The CDR3 coding sequence is TGCAGCGTTGCGCGGTTCACCGGGGAGCTGTTTTTT. This gives the protein CSVARFTGELFF.

The chain has TRBV3-1 (or the pseudogene TRBV3-2) and TRBJ2-1; 8 nucleotides agree with TRBD2. The CDR3 sequence is 16 residues long. Germline V gene sequence: CDR1 LGHDT, CDR2 YNNKEL (reference sequence). V shed 4 bases, J shed 6 bases, and the junction held 11 bases outside the gene matches. CDR3 protein: CASSPTLRGGVNEQFF. The CDR3 bases are TGTGCCAGCAGCCCGACTCTTCGGGGGGGGGTCAATGAGCAGTTCTTC.